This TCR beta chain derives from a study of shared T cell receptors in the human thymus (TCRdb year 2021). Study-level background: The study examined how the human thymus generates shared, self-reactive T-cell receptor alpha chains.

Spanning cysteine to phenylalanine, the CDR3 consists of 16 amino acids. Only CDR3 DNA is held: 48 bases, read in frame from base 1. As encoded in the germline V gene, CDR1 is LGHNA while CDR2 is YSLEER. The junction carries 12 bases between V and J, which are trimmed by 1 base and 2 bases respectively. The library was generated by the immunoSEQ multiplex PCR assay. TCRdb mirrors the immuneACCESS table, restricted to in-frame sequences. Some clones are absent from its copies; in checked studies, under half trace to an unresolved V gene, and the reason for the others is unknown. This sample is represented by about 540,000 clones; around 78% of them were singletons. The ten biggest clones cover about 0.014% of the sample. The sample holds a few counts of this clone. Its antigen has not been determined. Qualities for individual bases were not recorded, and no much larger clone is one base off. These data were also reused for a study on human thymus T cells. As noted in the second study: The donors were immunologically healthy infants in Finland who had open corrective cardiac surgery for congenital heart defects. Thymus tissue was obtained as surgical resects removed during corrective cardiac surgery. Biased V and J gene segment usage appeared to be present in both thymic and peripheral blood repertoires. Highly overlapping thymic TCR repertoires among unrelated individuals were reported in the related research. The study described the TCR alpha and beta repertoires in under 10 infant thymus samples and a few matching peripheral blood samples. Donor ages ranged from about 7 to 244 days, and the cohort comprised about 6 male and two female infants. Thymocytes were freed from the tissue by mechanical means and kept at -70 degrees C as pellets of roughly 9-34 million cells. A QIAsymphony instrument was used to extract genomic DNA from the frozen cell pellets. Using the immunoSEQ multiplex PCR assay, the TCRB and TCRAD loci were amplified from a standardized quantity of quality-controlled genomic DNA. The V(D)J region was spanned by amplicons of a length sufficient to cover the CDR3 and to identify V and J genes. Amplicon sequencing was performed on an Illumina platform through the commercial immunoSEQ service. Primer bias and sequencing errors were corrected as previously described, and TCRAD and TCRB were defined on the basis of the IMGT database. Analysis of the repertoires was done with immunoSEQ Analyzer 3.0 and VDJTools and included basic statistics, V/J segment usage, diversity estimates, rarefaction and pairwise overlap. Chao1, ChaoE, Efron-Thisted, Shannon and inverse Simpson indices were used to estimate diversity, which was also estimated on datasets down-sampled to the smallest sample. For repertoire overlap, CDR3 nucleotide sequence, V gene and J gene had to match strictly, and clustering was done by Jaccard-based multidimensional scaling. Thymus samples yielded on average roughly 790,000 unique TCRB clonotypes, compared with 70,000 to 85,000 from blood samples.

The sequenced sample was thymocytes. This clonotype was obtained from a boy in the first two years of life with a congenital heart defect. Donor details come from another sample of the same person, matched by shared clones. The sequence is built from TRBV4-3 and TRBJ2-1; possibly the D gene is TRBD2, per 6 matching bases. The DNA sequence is TGCGCCAGCAGCCAAGGCGGGGCACAACCCTACAATGAGCAGTTCTTC. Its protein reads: CASSQGGAQPYNEQFF.